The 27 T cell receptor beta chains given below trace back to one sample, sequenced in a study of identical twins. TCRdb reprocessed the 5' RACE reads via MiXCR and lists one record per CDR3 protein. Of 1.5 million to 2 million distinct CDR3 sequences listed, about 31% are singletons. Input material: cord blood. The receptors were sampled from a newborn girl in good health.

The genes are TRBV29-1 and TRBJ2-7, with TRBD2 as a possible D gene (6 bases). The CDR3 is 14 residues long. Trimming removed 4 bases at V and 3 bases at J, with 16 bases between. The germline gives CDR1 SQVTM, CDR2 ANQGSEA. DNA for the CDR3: TGCAGCGTTGTGAGACGGGGACTGGTCTACGAGCAGTACTTC. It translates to CSVVRRGLVYEQYF.

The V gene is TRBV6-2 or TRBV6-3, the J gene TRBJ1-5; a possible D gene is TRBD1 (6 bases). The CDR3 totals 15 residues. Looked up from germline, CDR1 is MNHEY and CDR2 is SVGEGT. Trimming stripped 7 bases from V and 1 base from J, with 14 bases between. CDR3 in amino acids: CASTQARGSNQPQHF. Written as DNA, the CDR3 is TGTGCCAGCACCCAAGCCAGGGGCAGCAATCAGCCCCAGCATTTT.

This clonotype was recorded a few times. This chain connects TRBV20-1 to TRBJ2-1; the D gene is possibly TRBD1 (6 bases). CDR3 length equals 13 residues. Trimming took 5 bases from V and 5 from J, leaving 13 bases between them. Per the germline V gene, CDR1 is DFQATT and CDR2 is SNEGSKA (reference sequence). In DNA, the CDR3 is TGCAGTGCTTTCCGGGACACGCACAATGAGCAGTTCTTC. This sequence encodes CSAFRDTHNEQFF.

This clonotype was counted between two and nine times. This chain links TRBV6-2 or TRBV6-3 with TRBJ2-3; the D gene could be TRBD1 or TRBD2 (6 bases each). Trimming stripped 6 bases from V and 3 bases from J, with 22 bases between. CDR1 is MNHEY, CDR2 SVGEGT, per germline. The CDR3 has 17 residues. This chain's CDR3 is CASRGEGGLVGTDTQYF. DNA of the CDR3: TGTGCCAGCAGAGGTGAGGGGGGCCTTGTCGGGACAGATACGCAGTATTTT.

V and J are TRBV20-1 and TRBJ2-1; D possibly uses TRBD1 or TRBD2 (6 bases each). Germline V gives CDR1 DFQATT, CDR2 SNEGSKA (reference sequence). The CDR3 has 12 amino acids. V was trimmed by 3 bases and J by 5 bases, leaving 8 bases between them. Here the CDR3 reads CSASGGNNEQFF. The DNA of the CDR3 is TGCAGTGCTAGCGGGGGCAACAATGAGCAGTTCTTC.

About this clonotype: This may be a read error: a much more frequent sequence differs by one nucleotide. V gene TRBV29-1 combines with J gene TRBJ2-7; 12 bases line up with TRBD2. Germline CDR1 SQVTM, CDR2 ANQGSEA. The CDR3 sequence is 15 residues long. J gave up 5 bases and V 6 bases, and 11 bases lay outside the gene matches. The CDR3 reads CSVPSWGTSGHEQYF. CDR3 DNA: TGCAGCGTCCCCTCCTGGGGGACTAGCGGGCACGAGCAGTACTTC.

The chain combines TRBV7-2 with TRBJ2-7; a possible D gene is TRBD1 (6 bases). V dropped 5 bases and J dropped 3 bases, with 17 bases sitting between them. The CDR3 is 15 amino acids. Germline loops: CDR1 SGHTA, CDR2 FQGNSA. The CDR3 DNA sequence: TGTGCCAGCAGCCACAGACAGGTGGGATTCTACGAGCAGTACTTC. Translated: CASSHRQVGFYEQYF.

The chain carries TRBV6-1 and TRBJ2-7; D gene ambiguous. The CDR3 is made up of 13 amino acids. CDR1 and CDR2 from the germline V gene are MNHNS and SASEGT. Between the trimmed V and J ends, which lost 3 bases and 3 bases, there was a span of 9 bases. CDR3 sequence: CASSEGLDYEQYF. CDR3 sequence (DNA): TGTGCCAGCAGTGAGGGTCTAGACTACGAGCAGTACTTC.

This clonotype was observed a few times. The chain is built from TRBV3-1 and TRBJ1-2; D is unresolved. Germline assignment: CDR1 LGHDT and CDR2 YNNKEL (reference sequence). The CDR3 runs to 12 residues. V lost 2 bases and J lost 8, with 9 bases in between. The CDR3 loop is CASSQQTGGYTF. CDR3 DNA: TGTGCCAGCAGCCAACAGACGGGGGGCTACACCTTC.

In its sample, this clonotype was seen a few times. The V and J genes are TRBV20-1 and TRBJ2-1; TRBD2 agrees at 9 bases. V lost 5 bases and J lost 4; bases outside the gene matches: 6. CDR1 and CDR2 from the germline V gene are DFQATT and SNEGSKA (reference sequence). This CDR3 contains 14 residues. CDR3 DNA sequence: TGCAGTGCTTTGAGCGGGGGGAGATACAATGAGCAGTTCTTC. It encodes CSALSGGRYNEQFF.

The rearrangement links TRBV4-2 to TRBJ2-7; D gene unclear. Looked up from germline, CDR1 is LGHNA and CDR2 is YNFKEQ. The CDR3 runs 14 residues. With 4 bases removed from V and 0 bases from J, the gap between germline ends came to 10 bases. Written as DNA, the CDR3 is TGTGCCAGCAGCCCTAGGGCGGCCTCCTACGAGCAGTACTTC. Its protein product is CASSPRAASYEQYF.

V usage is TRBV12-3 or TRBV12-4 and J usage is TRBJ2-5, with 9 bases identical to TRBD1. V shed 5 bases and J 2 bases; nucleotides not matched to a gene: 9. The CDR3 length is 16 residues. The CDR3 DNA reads TGTGCCAGCAGTGGAGGACAGGGGAGCCGACAAGAGACCCAGTACTTC. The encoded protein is CASSGGQGSRQETQYF.

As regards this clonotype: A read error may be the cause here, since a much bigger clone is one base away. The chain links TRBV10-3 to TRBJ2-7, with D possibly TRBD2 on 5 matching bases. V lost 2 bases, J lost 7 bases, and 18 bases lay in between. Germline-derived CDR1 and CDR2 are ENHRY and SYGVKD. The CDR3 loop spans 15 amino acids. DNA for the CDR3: TGTGCCATCAGTGAGGGGCTAGCAGCTTACAATGAGCAGTACTTC. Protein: CAISEGLAAYNEQYF.

The CDR3 region is CSASSSSGVHEQYF. The CDR3 DNA reads as TGCAGTGCTAGTTCGTCTAGCGGTGTCCACGAGCAGTACTTC. The chain joins TRBV20-1 to TRBJ2-7; 7 bases are a match to TRBD2. This CDR3 has 14 residues. Per the germline V gene, CDR1 is DFQATT and CDR2 is SNEGSKA (reference sequence). The V and J ends lost 3 bases and 5 bases, in that order; junction bases with no gene match: 10.

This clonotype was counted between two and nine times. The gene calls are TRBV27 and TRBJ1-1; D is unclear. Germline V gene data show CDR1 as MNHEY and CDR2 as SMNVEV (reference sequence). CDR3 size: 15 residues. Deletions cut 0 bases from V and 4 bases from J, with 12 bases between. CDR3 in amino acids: CASSLSSAASTEAFF. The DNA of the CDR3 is TGTGCCAGCAGTTTATCGTCGGCGGCCAGCACTGAAGCTTTCTTT.

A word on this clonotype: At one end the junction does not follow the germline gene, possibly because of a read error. The CDR3 DNA reads TGCAGTGCAAGAGTAGGGGGGCCGCCCTACGAGCAGTACTTC. This sequence encodes CSARVGGPPYEQYF. The chain is built from TRBV20-1 and TRBJ2-7; D is possibly TRBD1 or TRBD2 (6 bases each). The CDR3 extends over 14 amino acids. In germline, CDR1 is DFQATT, CDR2 SNEGSKA (reference sequence).

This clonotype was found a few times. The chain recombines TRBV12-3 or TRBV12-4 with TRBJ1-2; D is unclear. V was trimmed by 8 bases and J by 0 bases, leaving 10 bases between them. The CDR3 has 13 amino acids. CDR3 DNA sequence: TGTGCCAGCTCGGGCAGGTCTAACTATGGCTACACCTTC. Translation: CASSGRSNYGYTF.

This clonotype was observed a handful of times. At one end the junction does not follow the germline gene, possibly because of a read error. CDR3 DNA sequence: TGTGCCGGCAGCACCATGGGCGGGGGATTCGCAGATACGCAGTATTTT. It specifies CAGSTMGGGFADTQYF. The chain carries TRBV9 and TRBJ2-3; 7 bases agree with TRBD2. CDR1 is SGDLS and CDR2 is YYNGEE in the germline V gene. This CDR3 comprises 16 residues. The variable domain in full, with the rest retrieved from reference TRBV9 and TRBJ2-3, is DSGVTQTPKHLITATGQRVTLRCSPRSGDLSVYWYQQSLDQGLQFLIQYYNGEERAKGNILERFSAQQFPDLHSELNLSSLELGDSALYFCAGSTMGGGFADTQYFGPGTRLTVL.

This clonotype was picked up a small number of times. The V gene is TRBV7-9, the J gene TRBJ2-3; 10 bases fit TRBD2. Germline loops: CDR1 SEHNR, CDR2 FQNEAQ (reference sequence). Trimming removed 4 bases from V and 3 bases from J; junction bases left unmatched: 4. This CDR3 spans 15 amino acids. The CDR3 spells CASSSTSGLTDTQYF. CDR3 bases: TGTGCCAGCAGCTCGACTAGCGGGTTAACAGATACGCAGTATTTT.

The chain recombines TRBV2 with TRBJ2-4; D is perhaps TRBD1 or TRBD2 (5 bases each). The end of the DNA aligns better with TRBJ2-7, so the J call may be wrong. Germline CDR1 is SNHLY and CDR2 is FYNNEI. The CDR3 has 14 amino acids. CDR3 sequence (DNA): TGTGCCAGCAGAAGGGACGAATCGGCCTACGAGCAGTACTTC. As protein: CASRRDESAYEQYF.

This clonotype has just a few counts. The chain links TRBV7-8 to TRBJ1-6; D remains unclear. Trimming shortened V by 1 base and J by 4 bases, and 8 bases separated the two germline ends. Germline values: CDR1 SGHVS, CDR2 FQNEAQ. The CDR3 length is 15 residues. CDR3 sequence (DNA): TGTGCCAGCAGCTTAGATGGAGTTTATAATTCACCCCTCCACTTT. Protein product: CASSLDGVYNSPLHF.

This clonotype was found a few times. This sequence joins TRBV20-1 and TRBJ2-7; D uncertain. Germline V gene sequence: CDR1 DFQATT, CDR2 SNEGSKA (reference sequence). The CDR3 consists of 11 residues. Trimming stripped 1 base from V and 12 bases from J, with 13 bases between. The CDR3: CSARVLRYSYF. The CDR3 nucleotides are TGCAGTGCTAGAGTGCTGCGGTACTCGTACTTC.

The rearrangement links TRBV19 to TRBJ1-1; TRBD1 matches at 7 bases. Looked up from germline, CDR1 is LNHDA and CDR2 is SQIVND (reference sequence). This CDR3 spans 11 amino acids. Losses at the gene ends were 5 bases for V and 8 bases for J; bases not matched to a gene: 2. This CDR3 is CASSGTVEAFF. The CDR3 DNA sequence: TGTGCCAGTAGTGGGACAGTCGAAGCTTTCTTT.

CDR3 nucleotides: TGTGCCAGCAGCTTATTCCGGCTAGCGGGTTACAATGAGCAGTACTTC. Protein: CASSLFRLAGYNEQYF. The chain combines TRBV7-2 with TRBJ2-5; TRBD2 matches at 8 bases. This CDR3 spans 16 amino acids. Germline trimming cut 2 bases from V and 11 bases from J; bases unmatched to any gene: 16. Germline CDR1 SGHTA, CDR2 FQGNSA.

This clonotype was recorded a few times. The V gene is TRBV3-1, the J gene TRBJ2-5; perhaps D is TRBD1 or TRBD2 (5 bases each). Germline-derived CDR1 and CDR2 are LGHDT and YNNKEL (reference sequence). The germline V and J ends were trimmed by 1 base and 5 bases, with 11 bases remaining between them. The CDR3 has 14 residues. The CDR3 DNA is TGTGCCAGCAGCCAAGGTCACAGGAGGGAGACCCAGTACTTC. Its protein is CASSQGHRRETQYF.

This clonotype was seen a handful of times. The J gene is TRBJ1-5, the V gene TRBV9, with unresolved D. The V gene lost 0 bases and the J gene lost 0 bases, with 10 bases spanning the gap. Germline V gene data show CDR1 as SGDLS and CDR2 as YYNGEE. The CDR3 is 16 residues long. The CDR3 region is CASSVGAGNSNQPQHF. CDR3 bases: TGTGCCAGCAGCGTAGGAGCGGGGAATAGCAATCAGCCCCAGCATTTT.

The chain's CDR3 is CASSQERTVYGYTF. DNA for the CDR3: TGTGCCAGCAGCCAAGAAAGGACCGTCTATGGCTACACCTTC. The chain combines TRBV3-1 with TRBJ1-2; D not certain. The CDR3 runs 14 residues. V lost 0 bases and J lost 4, with 9 bases in between. In germline, CDR1 is LGHDT, CDR2 YNNKEL (reference sequence).